This entry is about one T cell receptor (beta chain). Its specificity is unknown. These data are taken from a study of shared clonotypes between healthy human individuals. CDR1 and CDR2 from the germline V gene are SEHNR and FQNEAQ (reference sequence). The germline V and J ends were trimmed by 3 bases and 1 base, with 15 bases remaining between them. The CDR3 spans 16 residues. Using immunoSEQ multiplex PCR, the repertoire was profiled, and TCRdb retains in-frame clones only, with some absent. The table has around 510,000 clones, approximately 95% seen once. Regarding the study as a whole: Naive subsets, compared against memory subsets, generally had larger estimated richness values. Unshared clonotypes carried lower generation probabilities than those common to all four donors.

The sequence was obtained from a woman aged 30 to 39 in good health. The sample was naive CD4+ T cells sorted from blood. Subset: CD45RA+ positively selected. The chain carries TRBV7-9 and TRBJ2-5, with D perhaps matching TRBD1 (6 bases). CDR3 in amino acids: CASSFQTGPPQETQYF. DNA of the CDR3: TGTGCCAGCAGCTTCCAAACAGGGCCTCCCCAAGAGACCCAGTACTTC.